This T cell receptor beta chain was recorded in a study of regulatory T cells in long-lasting Graves disease. Time point defined: newly diagnosed GD, antithyroid drugs for less than 3 months. Preparation of the TCR library used RNA extracted from PBMCs. Between the trimmed V and J ends, which lost 0 bases and 4 bases, there was a span of 10 bases. Germline V gives CDR1 ENHRY, CDR2 SYGVKD. CDR3 size: 14 residues. Ten or more counts support this clonotype. Both iRepertoire HTBI primers and Arm-PCR of CDR3 regions were used to build the TCR beta libraries. In the original analysis: The samples yielded 50 to 80 TRBV and roughly 13 TRBJ segments. TCRdb called the multiplex PCR reads again in MiXCR, with one record for every CDR3 protein. TCRdb's processing, not the authors' own work, is the source of the V and J calls. In the table there are 580,000 or so distinct CDR3 sequences, about 16% of which are singletons.

The same specimen was also included in a second study, on T cells in Graves' hyperthyroidism and ophthalmopathy. That report adds: HTBI primers were used for first-round RT-PCR of the TCR CDR3. The model anticipated ophthalmopathy a median approximately 6.5 months pre-onset.

The V call is TRBV10-3, the J call TRBJ2-7; tentative D call: TRBD2 (5 bases). Specimen: peripheral blood mononuclear cells (PBMCs), collected at new diagnosis, from a patient treated with antithyroid drugs. The clonotype originates from a man younger than 35 with Graves disease. The CDR3 sequence: CAISESNEGYEQYF. The CDR3 bases are TGTGCCATCAGTGAGTCGAACGAGGGTTACGAGCAGTACTTC.